These 17 T cell receptor beta chains came from one sample sequenced in a study of radiotherapy plus CTLA-4 blockade in lung cancer. Using immunoSEQ multiplex PCR, the repertoire was profiled, and TCRdb retains in-frame clones only, with some absent. The data show some 73,000 clones, over 65% seen once. Here the sequenced sample was peripheral blood, taken from a patient treated with radiotherapy plus ipilimumab. These receptors were collected from a human donor with non-small cell lung cancer whose response to radiotherapy plus ipilimumab could not be evaluated.

Judged by abundance, this clone is medium-sized. The chain combines TRBV29-1 with TRBJ1-5, with 9 nucleotides matching TRBD1. This CDR3 region has 14 residues. Losses at the gene ends were 7 bases for V and 2 bases for J; bases not matched to a gene: 6. Per the germline V gene, CDR1 is SQVTM and CDR2 is ANQGSEA. CDR3 sequence: CSAGTGLGNQPQHF. CDR3 bases: TGCAGCGCTGGGACAGGGTTAGGCAATCAGCCCCAGCATTTT.

This rearrangement joins TRBV5-6 to TRBJ1-3; D uncertain. Trimming shortened V by 0 bases and J by 0 bases, and 10 bases separated the two germline ends. The CDR3 covers 16 residues. Germline CDR1 is SGHDT and CDR2 is YYEEEE. CDR3 in DNA: TGTGCCAGCAGCTTGGCCGGTGCTTCCTCTGGAAACACCATATATTTT. This codes for CASSLAGASSGNTIYF.

This sequence joins TRBV4-2 and TRBJ1-1; D unclear. This CDR3 has 12 residues. The germline V and J ends were trimmed by 4 bases and 8 bases, with 11 bases remaining between them. Germline-derived CDR1 and CDR2 are LGHNA and YNFKEQ. The CDR3 region is CASSLPREEAFF. As DNA, the CDR3 is TGTGCCAGCAGCCTACCGAGGGAGGAAGCTTTCTTT.

This chain connects TRBV6-5 to TRBJ2-5; perhaps TRBD1 as D (5 bases). Between the trimmed V and J ends, which lost 5 bases and 0 bases, there was a span of 10 bases. The CDR3 length is 14 residues. CDR1 and CDR2 from the germline V gene are MNHEY and SVGAGI. CDR3 DNA: TGTGCCAGCAGTATCGGACATCACCAAGAGACCCAGTACTTC. It encodes CASSIGHHQETQYF.

There are a few counts of this clone. The rearrangement joins TRBV19 to TRBJ1-6; 7 nucleotides match TRBD1. The germline CDR1 and CDR2 sequences are LNHDA and SQIVND (reference sequence). The CDR3 loop spans 14 amino acids. V dropped 9 bases and J dropped 7; count of bases not matched to a gene: 9. In DNA, the CDR3 is TGTGCCAGCGAATTTACAGGGGACAATTCACCCCTCCACTTT. Amino acids: CASEFTGDNSPLHF.

The chain is built from TRBV18 and TRBJ1-1; 8 bases are a match to TRBD1. V lost 4 bases to trimming and J lost 4 bases; unmatched junction nucleotides: 5. Looked up from germline, CDR1 is KGHSH and CDR2 is LQKENI. This CDR3 spans 14 amino acids. The CDR3 DNA follows: TGTGCCAGCTCACACGGACAGGGAGGCACTGAAGCTTTCTTT. Its protein product is CASSHGQGGTEAFF.

This sequence joins TRBV6-4 and TRBJ2-5; possible D gene TRBD2, 5 bases. The end of the DNA fits TRBJ2-7 better, so the J call may be wrong. Germline V gene data show CDR1 as MRHNA and CDR2 as SNTAGT. The CDR3 sequence is 14 residues long. CDR3: CASSEVSGPYEQYF. The CDR3 DNA is TGTGCCAGCAGTGAAGTAAGCGGTCCCTACGAGCAGTACTTC.

CDR3 sequence: CASSLSRASSGNTIYF. In DNA form, the CDR3 reads TGTGCCAGCAGCCTGTCGAGGGCGAGCTCTGGAAACACCATATATTTT. This rearrangement joins TRBV7-2 to TRBJ1-3; D ambiguous. Germline assignment: CDR1 SGHTA and CDR2 FQGNSA. The CDR3 length is 16 residues. V lost 5 bases to trimming and J lost 0 bases, with 14 bases between them.

This clone has a single count. The chain couples TRBV11-2 to TRBJ2-3; 14 nucleotides align to TRBD2. With 5 bases clipped from V and 2 bases from J, the junction kept 6 bases outside the gene matches. Germline assignment: CDR1 SGHAT and CDR2 FQNNGV. The CDR3 has 17 amino acids. Here the CDR3 reads CASSIRTSGGHTDTQYF. Written as DNA, the CDR3 is TGTGCCAGCAGCATACGGACTAGCGGGGGGCACACAGATACGCAGTATTTT.

V and J are TRBV9 and TRBJ2-7; 11 bases match TRBD2. From germline, CDR1 is SGDLS and CDR2 YYNGEE. CDR3 length: 15 residues. Trimming removed 3 bases from V and 6 bases from J; junction bases left unmatched: 8. The CDR3 nucleotides read TGTGCCAGCAGCGCCAGTAGCGGGAGGGCCAGCGAGCAGTACTTC. As protein: CASSASSGRASEQYF.

The rearrangement links TRBV30 to TRBJ2-1, with TRBD2 matching over 9 bases. V dropped 5 bases and J dropped 7; count of bases not matched to a gene: 12. The length of the CDR3 is 15 residues. Germline V lookup: CDR1 GTSNPN, CDR2 SVGIG (reference sequence). The CDR3 DNA reads as TGTGCCTGGGAGCGTAGGGGGCTAGCGGGGAATGAGCAGTTCTTC. Translation gives CAWERRGLAGNEQFF. The whole variable domain, remainder taken from reference TRBV30 and TRBJ2-1, is SQTIHQWPATLVQPVGSPLSLECTVEGTSNPNLYWYRQAAGRGLQLLFYSVGIGQISSEVPQNLSASRPQDRQFILSSKKLLLSDSGFYLCAWERRGLAGNEQFFGPGTRLTVL.

This clone was seen only a few times. The rearrangement uses TRBV18 and TRBJ2-5; the match to TRBD1 covers 7 bases. The J call may be wrong; the DNA end is better matched by TRBJ2-7. Germline V gives CDR1 KGHSH, CDR2 LQKENI. The length of the CDR3 is 15 residues. The CDR3 DNA reads TGTGCCAGCTCACCTACAGGGGACAGCTCCTACGAGCAGTACTTC. Translated, it gives CASSPTGDSSYEQYF.

This chain uses TRBV29-1 with TRBJ2-1; 8 bases line up with TRBD1. Germline-derived CDR1 and CDR2 are SQVTM and ANQGSEA. V lost 6 bases to trimming and J lost 5 bases; unmatched junction nucleotides: 0. The CDR3 consists of 11 residues. For the CDR3, the DNA is TGCAGCGTGGGACAGGACAATGAGCAGTTCTTC. Translation: CSVGQDNEQFF.

This clone was found a few times. This chain links TRBV6-4 with TRBJ1-2; 7 bases are shared with TRBD1. The germline V gene encodes CDR1 MRHNA and CDR2 SNTAGT. V shed 0 bases, J shed 7 bases, and the junction held 8 bases outside the gene matches. This CDR3 is 15 amino acids long. The CDR3 protein is CASSDSIFQGGGYTF. The CDR3, as DNA: TGTGCCAGCAGTGACTCGATCTTTCAGGGGGGTGGCTACACCTTC.

The rearrangement links TRBV18 to TRBJ2-2; TRBD2 matches 8 bases. Looked up from germline, CDR1 is KGHSH and CDR2 is LQKENI. The J segment lost 1 base and the V segment lost 2 bases, leaving 6 bases of the junction unmatched. The CDR3 loop spans 17 amino acids. CDR3 residues: CASSPGLAGMNTGELFF. The CDR3 nucleotides read TGTGCCAGCTCACCAGGGTTAGCGGGGATGAACACCGGGGAGCTGTTTTTT.

The V gene is TRBV27, the J gene TRBJ2-4; D possibly corresponds to TRBD1 (5 bases). The CDR3 has 13 residues. V lost 10 bases to trimming and J lost 0 bases, with 10 bases between them. The germline gives CDR1 MNHEY, CDR2 SMNVEV (reference sequence). In DNA, the CDR3 is TGTGCCACTGCAGGGTCAGCCAAAAACATTCAGTACTTC. Translated, it gives CATAGSAKNIQYF.

The chain combines TRBV28 with TRBJ2-5; D might be TRBD1 (5 bases). CDR1 and CDR2 from the germline V gene are MDHEN and SYDVKM. The germline V and J ends were trimmed by 3 bases and 2 bases, with 10 bases remaining between them. The CDR3 extends over 14 amino acids. The CDR3 region is CASSLGPIQETQYF. The DNA for the CDR3 is TGTGCCAGCAGTTTGGGGCCGATACAAGAGACCCAGTACTTC. Full variable domain (rest looked up from reference TRBV28 and TRBJ2-5): DVKVTQSSRYLVKRTGEKVFLECVQDMDHENMFWYRQDPGLGLRLIYFSYDVKMKEKGDIPEGYSVSREKKERFSLILESASTNQTSMYLCASSLGPIQETQYFGPGTRLLVL.